A single sample gave rise to the 30 T cell receptor beta chains below, sequenced in a study of cytotoxic CD8 clonotypes in ibrutinib-treated CLL. TCRdb keeps only in-frame clones here, not all; method: immunoSEQ multiplex PCR. Among some 120,000 clones listed, about 58% were seen once. The source was PBMCs, collected after 24 months of ibrutinib treatment. The receptors derive from a human donor with chronic lymphocytic leukemia.

V usage is TRBV19 and J usage is TRBJ2-3, with D tentatively TRBD1 (6 bases). This CDR3 has 15 amino acids. The germline gives CDR1 LNHDA, CDR2 SQIVND (reference sequence). V lost 3 bases and J lost 7, with 17 bases in between. The CDR3 DNA is TGTGCCAGTAGTATTAGCAGGGGTGATGGATATACGCAGTATTTT. It is translated as CASSISRGDGYTQYF.

The chain carries TRBV30 and TRBJ2-7; D not resolved. This CDR3 spans 13 amino acids. Germline V gene data show CDR1 as GTSNPN and CDR2 as SVGIG (reference sequence). V lost 1 base to trimming and J lost 5 bases, with 12 bases between them. The CDR3 spells CAWSGRVGDEQYF. CDR3 nucleotides: TGTGCCTGGAGTGGTAGGGTTGGGGACGAGCAGTACTTC.

V gene TRBV6-5 combines with J gene TRBJ2-3; no clear D gene. V was shortened by 2 bases and J by 0 bases, with 9 bases between the two germline ends. The germline V gene encodes CDR1 MNHEY and CDR2 SVGAGI. This CDR3 is built from 15 residues. CDR3 in amino acids: CASSYGQSSTDTQYF. Written as DNA, the CDR3 is TGTGCCAGCAGTTACGGTCAGTCGAGCACAGATACGCAGTATTTT.

The gene calls are TRBV18 and TRBJ1-1, with D possibly matching TRBD1 (6 bases). V was shortened by 4 bases and J by 3 bases, with 9 bases between the two germline ends. Germline V gene sequence: CDR1 KGHSH, CDR2 LQKENI. CDR3 length: 13 residues. The CDR3 sequence: CASSQGQYTEAFF. CDR3 bases: TGTGCCAGCTCACAAGGACAGTACACTGAAGCTTTCTTT.

A few counts support this clone. The rearrangement links TRBV7-8 to TRBJ2-3, with D maybe TRBD1 (6 bases). Trimming shortened V by 1 base and J by 5 bases, and 10 bases separated the two germline ends. The length of the CDR3 is 14 residues. Germline V gene lookup returns CDR1 SGHVS and CDR2 FQNEAQ. The DNA for the CDR3 is TGTGCCAGCAGCTTAGGGGGGCCAAGAGATACGCAGTATTTT. The encoded protein is CASSLGGPRDTQYF.

The V call is TRBV6-5, the J call TRBJ1-2; 9 positions match TRBD1. The CDR3 runs to 13 residues. V gave up 6 bases and J gave up 5 bases; unmatched junction bases: 4. The germline V gene has CDR1 MNHEY and CDR2 SVGAGI. CDR3 sequence reads: CASRPGQGYGYTF. CDR3 DNA sequence: TGTGCCAGCAGACCGGGACAGGGATATGGCTACACCTTC.

The chain links TRBV7-3 to TRBJ2-1; 12 nucleotides agree with TRBD2. The CDR3 spans 14 residues. V trimming: 5 bases; J trimming: 8 bases; junction bases outside the gene matches: 4. In germline, CDR1 is SGHTA, CDR2 FQGTGA. CDR3: CASSQGLAGDEQFF. CDR3 sequence (DNA): TGTGCCAGCAGCCAGGGACTAGCGGGTGATGAGCAGTTCTTC.

The table lists this clone with a few counts. This sequence joins TRBV6-4 and TRBJ2-1, with D hard to call. V lost 3 bases and J lost 8, with 11 bases in between. In germline, CDR1 is MRHNA, CDR2 SNTAGT. This CDR3 spans 13 amino acids. The CDR3 DNA follows: TGTGCCAGCAGTGAGGGCAGGTTAGATGAGCAGTTCTTC. Protein sequence: CASSEGRLDEQFF.

J is TRBJ1-6 and V is TRBV25-1; TRBD1 might be the D (5 bases). The germline gives CDR1 MGHDK, CDR2 SYGVNS. Trimming took off 5 bases at V and 3 bases at J, with 17 bases between the two ends. The CDR3 has 17 residues. The CDR3 nucleotides read TGTGCCAGCAGTTCAACGTACGGGACGGACTATAATTCACCCCTCCACTTT. Protein product: CASSSTYGTDYNSPLHF.

This chain links TRBV7-2 with TRBJ1-6; no firm D call. This CDR3 has 16 residues. Trimming took 4 bases from V and 0 from J, leaving 10 bases between them. Germline-derived CDR1 and CDR2 are SGHTA and FQGNSA. This CDR3 is CASSYVVSSYNSPLHF. The CDR3 DNA follows: TGTGCCAGCAGCTATGTCGTTAGCTCCTATAATTCACCCCTCCACTTT. Filled out from reference TRBV7-2 and TRBJ1-6, the complete variable domain reads GAGVSQSPSNKVTEKGKDVELRCDPISGHTALYWYRQSLGQGLEFLIYFQGNSAPDKSGLPSDRFSAERTGGSVSTLTIQRTQQEDSAVYLCASSYVVSSYNSPLHFGNGTRLTVT.

V gene TRBV6-5 combines with J gene TRBJ2-7; D remains ambiguous. CDR3 length equals 13 residues. Trimming took off 2 bases at V and 4 bases at J, with 9 bases between the two ends. Germline V gene lookup returns CDR1 MNHEY and CDR2 SVGAGI. The CDR3 loop reads CASSYKQGYEQYF. CDR3 nucleotide sequence: TGTGCCAGCAGTTACAAGCAAGGGTACGAGCAGTACTTC.

In its sample, this clone was seen once. This rearrangement joins TRBV4-2 to TRBJ2-1; 13 positions agree with TRBD2. CDR3 length: 16 amino acids. Germline CDR1 reads LGHNA; CDR2 reads YNFKEQ. Trimming removed 0 bases from V and 8 bases from J; junction bases left unmatched: 4. The CDR3 sequence is CASSQDTSGGAYEQFF. The CDR3 nucleotides are TGTGCCAGCAGCCAAGACACTAGCGGGGGGGCCTATGAGCAGTTCTTC.

V usage is TRBV7-8 and J usage is TRBJ2-1, with D possibly matching TRBD2 (5 bases). Trimming left V 4 bases short and J 0 bases short, with 10 bases between. The length of the CDR3 is 15 residues. Germline CDR1 is SGHVS and CDR2 is FQNEAQ. The CDR3 coding sequence is TGTGCCAGCAGCTCCTCCAGCGGCTCCTACAATGAGCAGTTCTTC. Protein sequence: CASSSSSGSYNEQFF.

The chain links TRBV5-1 to TRBJ2-5; TRBD2 matches 13 bases. CDR1 is SGHRS, CDR2 YFSETQ, per germline. V shed 0 bases and J 5 bases; nucleotides not matched to a gene: 10. The CDR3 runs 18 residues. CDR3 protein: CASSLAGEGLAGFETQYF. DNA of the CDR3: TGCGCCAGCAGCTTGGCCGGCGAGGGACTAGCGGGGTTTGAGACCCAGTACTTC. Variable domain in full (rest from reference TRBV5-1 and TRBJ2-5): KAGVTQTPRYLIKTRGQQVTLSCSPISGHRSVSWYQQTPGQGLQFLFEYFSETQRNKGNFPGRFSGRQFSNSRSEMNVSTLELGDSALYLCASSLAGEGLAGFETQYFGPGTRLLVL.

This clone came up a few times. The chain joins TRBV11-2 to TRBJ1-1; D gene ambiguous. With 1 base removed from V and 7 bases from J, the gap between germline ends came to 13 bases. From germline, CDR1 is SGHAT and CDR2 FQNNGV. CDR3 size: 14 residues. This CDR3 is CASSLVPALGEAFF. The CDR3 bases are TGTGCCAGCAGCTTAGTTCCGGCCTTGGGTGAAGCTTTCTTT. The full variable domain, its missing parts supplied by reference TRBV11-2 and TRBJ1-1, is EAGVAQSPRYKIIEKRQSVAFWCNPISGHATLYWYQQILGQGPKLLIQFQNNGVVDDSQLPKDRFSAERLKGVDSTLKIQPAKLEDSAVYLCASSLVPALGEAFFGQGTRLTVV.

The rearrangement uses TRBV7-2 and TRBJ2-2, with 8 bases matching TRBD1. CDR1 is SGHTA and CDR2 is FQGNSA in the germline V gene. V was pared by 5 bases and J by 6 bases, with 2 bases of the junction left unmatched. The length of the CDR3 is 13 residues. In DNA form, the CDR3 reads TGTGCCAGCAGCACGGACAGGGCCGGGGAGCTGTTTTTT. Translation gives CASSTDRAGELFF.

This sequence joins TRBV25-1 and TRBJ1-4; 9 positions agree with TRBD1. J was trimmed by 5 bases and V by 4 bases; bases with no gene match: 5. Germline CDR1 and CDR2: MGHDK and SYGVNS. This CDR3 has 15 amino acids. This chain's CDR3 is CASSARDRANEKLFF. CDR3 DNA: TGTGCCAGCAGTGCCCGGGACAGGGCGAATGAAAAACTGTTTTTT.

This chain connects TRBV7-2 to TRBJ2-5, with a possible D match to TRBD2 (6 bases). This CDR3 region has 13 residues. Germline V gene sequence: CDR1 SGHTA, CDR2 FQGNSA. Between the trimmed V and J ends, which lost 3 bases and 5 bases, there was a span of 10 bases. The CDR3 spells CASSFSGGETQYF. CDR3 DNA: TGTGCCAGCAGCTTTAGCGGCGGGGAGACCCAGTACTTC.

The rearrangement uses TRBV6-5 and TRBJ1-5; D remains ambiguous. Germline V lookup: CDR1 MNHEY, CDR2 SVGAGI. CDR3 length equals 13 residues. V was clipped by 6 bases and J by 11 bases, with 17 bases between them. The CDR3 DNA is TGTGCCAGCAGGGAGGGATTCGGTAGGGCCCAGCATTTT. It yields the protein CASREGFGRAQHF.

CDR3 region: CASSLWSSGTYEQYF. The CDR3 coding sequence is TGCGCCAGCAGCCTCTGGAGTAGCGGGACCTACGAGCAGTACTTC. The chain has TRBV5-1 and TRBJ2-7; 8 bases align to TRBD2. Germline loops: CDR1 SGHRS, CDR2 YFSETQ. The CDR3 extends over 15 amino acids. With V trimmed by 4 bases and J by 2 bases, 8 bases remained unmatched.

The genes are TRBV6-5 and TRBJ1-1, with 7 bases fitting TRBD1. The CDR3 contains 13 residues. Germline CDR1 is MNHEY and CDR2 is SVGAGI. J was trimmed by 7 bases and V by 5 bases; bases with no gene match: 7. The CDR3 DNA is TGTGCCAGCAGTCAAGACAGGGTGCGTGAAGCTTTCTTT. Translation: CASSQDRVREAFF.

The chain uses TRBV28 and TRBJ2-7; 10 nucleotides match TRBD1. CDR3 length: 15 amino acids. The germline V gene has CDR1 MDHEN and CDR2 SYDVKM. V lost 5 bases, J lost 5 bases, and 9 bases stayed unmatched. The CDR3 protein is CASSPWTGGRNEQYF. The CDR3 region has the DNA TGTGCCAGCAGTCCCTGGACAGGGGGGCGGAACGAGCAGTACTTC.

The chain joins TRBV5-1 to TRBJ2-7; D tentatively reads TRBD1 or TRBD2 (5 bases each). V was cut by 0 bases and J by 2 bases, with 12 bases left in between. The V gene's germline CDR1 is SGHRS and CDR2 YFSETQ. This CDR3 has 15 residues. CDR3 DNA: TGCGCCAGCAGCTTGGCCCGGGGCCATACCTACGAGCAGTACTTC. Translated: CASSLARGHTYEQYF.

This clone showed up just a few times. V is TRBV2 and J is TRBJ2-5; D is unresolved. V was cut by 0 bases and J by 1 base, with 15 bases left in between. Germline CDR1 is SNHLY and CDR2 is FYNNEI. This CDR3 region has 17 residues. This chain's CDR3 is CASSEAARALIQETQYF. The CDR3 coding sequence is TGTGCCAGCAGTGAAGCGGCCCGCGCACTCATCCAAGAGACCCAGTACTTC.

The genes are TRBV4-2 and TRBJ2-1, with D possibly TRBD1 on 6 matching bases. The CDR3 sequence is 13 residues long. Germline-derived CDR1 and CDR2 are LGHNA and YNFKEQ. Trimming removed 2 bases from V and 10 bases from J, with 12 bases in between. CDR3 sequence: CASSQPVRGEQFF. The CDR3 region has the DNA TGTGCCAGCAGCCAACCGGTTAGGGGGGAGCAGTTCTTC.

The chain couples TRBV6-4 to TRBJ2-1; D is uncertain. The CDR3 totals 13 residues. Per the germline V gene, CDR1 is MRHNA and CDR2 is SNTAGT. V lost 2 bases, J lost 7 bases, and 9 bases lay in between. The CDR3 here is CASSDGQRNEQFF. The CDR3 DNA follows: TGTGCCAGCAGTGACGGTCAAAGGAATGAGCAGTTCTTC.

A few counts support this clone. This chain links TRBV29-1 with TRBJ1-2; D might be TRBD1 (6 bases). V lost 5 bases and J 5 bases, leaving 9 bases between the germline ends. The germline V gene encodes CDR1 SQVTM and CDR2 ANQGSEA. The CDR3 loop spans 11 amino acids. The CDR3 DNA is TGCAGCGTTCAGACAGGATATGGCTACACCTTC. Residues: CSVQTGYGYTF.

The chain links TRBV30 to TRBJ1-1; TRBD1 might be the D (5 bases). The CDR3 covers 15 residues. Per the germline V gene, CDR1 is GTSNPN and CDR2 is SVGIG (reference sequence). V lost 2 bases, J lost 11 bases, and 24 bases lay in between. CDR3: CAWSPTSRDFLGAFF. CDR3 sequence (DNA): TGTGCCTGGAGTCCAACCTCCCGGGACTTCCTTGGGGCTTTCTTT.

The chain recombines TRBV28 with TRBJ1-2; D might be TRBD1 (6 bases). In germline, CDR1 is MDHEN, CDR2 SYDVKM. Trimming left V 10 bases short and J 4 bases short, with 19 bases between. This CDR3 spans 14 amino acids. CDR3 coding DNA: TGTGCCACGTCTCCCGGAGGACAGCTCTATGGCTACACCTTC. Translating gives CATSPGGQLYGYTF.

The V gene is TRBV5-1, the J gene TRBJ2-7, with TRBD2 matching 8 bases. This CDR3 has 14 residues. Per the germline V gene, CDR1 is SGHRS and CDR2 is YFSETQ. The trim removed 0 bases at V and 2 bases at J, leaving 1 base unmatched. The CDR3 bases are TGCGCCAGCAGCTTGGGCGGGGGGACCTACGAGCAGTACTTC. Amino acids: CASSLGGGTYEQYF.